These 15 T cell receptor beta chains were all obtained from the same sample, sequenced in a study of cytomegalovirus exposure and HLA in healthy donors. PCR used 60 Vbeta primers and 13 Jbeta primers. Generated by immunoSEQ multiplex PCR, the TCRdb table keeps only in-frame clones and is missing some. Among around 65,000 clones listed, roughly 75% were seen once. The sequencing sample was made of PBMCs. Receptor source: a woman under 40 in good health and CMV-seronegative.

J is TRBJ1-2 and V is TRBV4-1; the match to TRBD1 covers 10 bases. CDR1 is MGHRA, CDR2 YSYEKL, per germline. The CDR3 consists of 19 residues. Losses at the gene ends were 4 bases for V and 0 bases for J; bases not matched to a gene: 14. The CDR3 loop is CASSRSPTGQGSTNYGYTF. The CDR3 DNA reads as TGCGCCAGCAGCCGATCACCTACGGGACAGGGGTCTACTAACTATGGCTACACCTTC.

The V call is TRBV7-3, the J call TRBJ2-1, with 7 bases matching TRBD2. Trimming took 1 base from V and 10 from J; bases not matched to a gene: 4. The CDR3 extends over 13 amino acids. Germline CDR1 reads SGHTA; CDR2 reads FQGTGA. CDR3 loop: CASSLKRGGEQFF. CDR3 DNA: TGTGCCAGCAGCTTAAAAAGGGGAGGGGAGCAGTTCTTC.

CDR3 sequence (DNA): TGTGCCAGCAGCTTTGGGGACAGGGATATCACCGGGGAGCTGTTTTTT. Amino acid sequence: CASSFGDRDITGELFF. The chain recombines TRBV7-2 with TRBJ2-2; 9 bases are shared with TRBD1. The germline gives CDR1 SGHTA, CDR2 FQGNSA. The CDR3 contains 16 residues. The V and J ends lost 3 bases and 4 bases, in that order; junction bases with no gene match: 6.

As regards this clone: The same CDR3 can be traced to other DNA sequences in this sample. The CDR3 here is CAWTPGQGGQPQHF. In nucleotides, the CDR3 is TGTGCCTGGACGCCGGGACAGGGAGGTCAGCCCCAGCATTTT. The chain is built from TRBV30 and TRBJ1-5, with 9 positions matching TRBD1. The CDR3 has 14 residues. Germline CDR1 GTSNPN, CDR2 SVGIG (reference sequence). The ends lost 4 bases at V and 6 bases at J; junction bases unmatched: 7. The full variable domain, with the rest looked up from reference TRBV30 and TRBJ1-5, is SQTIHQWPATLVQPVGSPLSLECTVEGTSNPNLYWYRQAAGRGLQLLFYSVGIGQISSEVPQNLSASRPQDRQFILSSKKLLLSDSGFYLCAWTPGQGGQPQHFGDGTRLSIL.

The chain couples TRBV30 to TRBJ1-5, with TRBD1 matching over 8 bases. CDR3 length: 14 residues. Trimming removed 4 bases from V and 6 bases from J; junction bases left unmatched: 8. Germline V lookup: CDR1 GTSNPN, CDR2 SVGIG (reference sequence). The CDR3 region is CAWNSGGGGQPQHF. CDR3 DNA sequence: TGTGCCTGGAATTCAGGGGGCGGCGGTCAGCCCCAGCATTTT.

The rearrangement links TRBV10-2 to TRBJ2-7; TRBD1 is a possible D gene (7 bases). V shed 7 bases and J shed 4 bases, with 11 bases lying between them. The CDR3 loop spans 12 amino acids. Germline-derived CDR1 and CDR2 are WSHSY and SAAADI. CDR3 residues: CASTRGEYEQYF. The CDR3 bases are TGCGCCAGCACCAGGGGGGAGTACGAGCAGTACTTC.

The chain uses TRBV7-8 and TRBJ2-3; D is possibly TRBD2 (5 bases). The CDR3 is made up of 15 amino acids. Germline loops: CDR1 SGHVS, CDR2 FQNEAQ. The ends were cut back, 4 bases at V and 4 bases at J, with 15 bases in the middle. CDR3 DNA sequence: TGTGCCAGCAGCTATGATCGGGTTAGCGCAGATACGCAGTATTTT. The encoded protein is CASSYDRVSADTQYF.

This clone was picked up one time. The CDR3 protein is CASTPPGDGGQPQHF. CDR3 coding DNA: TGTGCCAGCACCCCCCCGGGGGACGGAGGTCAGCCCCAGCATTTT. The rearrangement links TRBV6-6 to TRBJ1-5; a possible D gene is TRBD1 (5 bases). Germline CDR1 is MNHNY and CDR2 is SVGAGI (reference sequence). Trimming removed 7 bases at V and 6 bases at J, with 19 bases between. The length of the CDR3 is 15 residues.

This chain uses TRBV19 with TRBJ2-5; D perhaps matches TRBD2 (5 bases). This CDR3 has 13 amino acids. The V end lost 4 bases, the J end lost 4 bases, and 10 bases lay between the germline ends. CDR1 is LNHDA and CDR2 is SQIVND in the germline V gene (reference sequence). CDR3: CASSTGVRETQYF. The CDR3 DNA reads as TGTGCCAGTAGTACCGGGGTCAGAGAGACCCAGTACTTC.

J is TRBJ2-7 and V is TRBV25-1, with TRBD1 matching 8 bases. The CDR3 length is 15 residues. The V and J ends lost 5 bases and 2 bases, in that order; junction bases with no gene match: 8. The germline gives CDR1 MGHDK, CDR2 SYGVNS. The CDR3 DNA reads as TGTGCCAGCAGTTCCCGGACAGGGCGAACCTACGAGCAGTACTTC. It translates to CASSSRTGRTYEQYF.

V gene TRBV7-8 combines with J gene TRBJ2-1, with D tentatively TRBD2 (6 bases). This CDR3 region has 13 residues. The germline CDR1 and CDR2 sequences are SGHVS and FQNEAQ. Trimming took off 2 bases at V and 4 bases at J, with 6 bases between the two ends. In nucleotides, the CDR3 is TGTGCCAGCAGCTTACGGGAGTACAATGAGCAGTTCTTC. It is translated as CASSLREYNEQFF.

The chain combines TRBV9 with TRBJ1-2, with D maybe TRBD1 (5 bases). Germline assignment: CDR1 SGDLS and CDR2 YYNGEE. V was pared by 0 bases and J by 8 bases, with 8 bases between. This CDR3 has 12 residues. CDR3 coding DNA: TGTGCCAGCAGCGTAGATAAGGGGGGCTACACCTTC. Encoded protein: CASSVDKGGYTF.

The DNA for the CDR3 is TGTGCCAGCAGCCCCTGGCCGGGGGGCACAGATACGCAGTATTTT. Its translation is CASSPWPGGTDTQYF. This chain links TRBV9 with TRBJ2-3; possible D gene TRBD2, 6 bases. CDR3 length: 15 amino acids. V was shortened by 4 bases and J by 1 base, with 13 bases between the two germline ends. Germline lookup yields CDR1 SGDLS and CDR2 YYNGEE.

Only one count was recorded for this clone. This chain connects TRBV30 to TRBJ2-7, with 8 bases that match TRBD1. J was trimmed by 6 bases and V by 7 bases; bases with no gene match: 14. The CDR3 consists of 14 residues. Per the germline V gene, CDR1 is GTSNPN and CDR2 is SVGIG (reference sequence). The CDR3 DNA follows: TGTGCCTCTACAAAATCCGGGACAGGATCCGAGCAGTACTTC. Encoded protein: CASTKSGTGSEQYF.

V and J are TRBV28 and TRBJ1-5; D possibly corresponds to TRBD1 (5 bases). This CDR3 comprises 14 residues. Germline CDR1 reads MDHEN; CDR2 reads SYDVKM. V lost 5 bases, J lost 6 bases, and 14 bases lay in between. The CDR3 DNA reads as TGTGCCAGCAGTGGGGGTTCCGGGGGTCAGCCCCAGCATTTT. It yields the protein CASSGGSGGQPQHF.